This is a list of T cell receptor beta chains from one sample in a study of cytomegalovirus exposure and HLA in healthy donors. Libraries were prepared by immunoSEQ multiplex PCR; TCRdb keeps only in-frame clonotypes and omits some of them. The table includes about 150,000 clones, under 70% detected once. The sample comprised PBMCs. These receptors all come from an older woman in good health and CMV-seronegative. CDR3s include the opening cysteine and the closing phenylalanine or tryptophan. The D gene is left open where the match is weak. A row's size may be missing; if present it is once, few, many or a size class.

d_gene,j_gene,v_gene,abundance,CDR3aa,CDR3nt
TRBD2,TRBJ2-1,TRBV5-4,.,CASSIGLAGDNEQFF,TGTGCCAGCAGCATAGGACTAGCGGGAGACAATGAGCAGTTCTTC
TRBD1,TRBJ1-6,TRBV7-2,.,CASNHRGGVRSPLHF,TGTGCCAGCAACCACAGGGGGGGGGTGAGGTCACCCCTCCACTTT
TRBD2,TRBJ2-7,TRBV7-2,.,CASSSSTSGSREQYF,TGTGCCAGCAGCTCCTCGACTAGCGGGAGCAGGGAGCAGTACTTC
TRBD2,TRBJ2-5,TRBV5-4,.,CASSVAGGWETQYF,TGTGCCAGCAGCGTAGCGGGGGGGTGGGAGACCCAGTACTTC
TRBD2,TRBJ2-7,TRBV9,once,CASSVHPLAGVSEQYF,TGTGCCAGCAGCGTACACCCCCTAGCGGGAGTGAGTGAGCAGTACTTC
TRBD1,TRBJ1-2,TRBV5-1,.,CASSRTGTGESYGYTF,TGCGCCAGCAGCCGTACCGGGACAGGGGAATCCTATGGCTACACCTTC
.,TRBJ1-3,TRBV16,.,CASSQSTAGNTIYF,TGTGCCAGCAGCCAATCAACAGCCGGAAACACCATATATTTT
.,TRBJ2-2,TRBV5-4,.,CASSLGSSTGELFF,TGTGCCAGCAGCTTGGGGAGTTCGACCGGGGAGCTGTTTTTT
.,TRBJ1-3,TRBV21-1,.,CASSKGRTGGCSGNTIYF,TGTGCCAGCAGCAAAGGAAGGACAGGGGGGTGCTCTGGAAACACCATATATTTT
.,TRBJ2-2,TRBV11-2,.,CASRYTGSRTGELFF,TGTGCCAGCAGATACACAGGGTCCCGGACCGGGGAGCTGTTTTTT
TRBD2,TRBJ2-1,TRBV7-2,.,CASSSGLAGGYISYNEQFF,TGTGCCAGCAGCTCCGGACTAGCGGGAGGGTATATCTCCTACAATGAGCAGTTCTTC
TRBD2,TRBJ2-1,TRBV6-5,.,CAGFPGLADNEQFF,TGTGCCGGGTTCCCGGGACTAGCGGATAATGAGCAGTTCTTC
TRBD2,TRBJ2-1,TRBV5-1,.,CASSLELAGKEQFF,TGCGCCAGCAGCTTGGAACTAGCGGGGAAGGAGCAGTTCTTC
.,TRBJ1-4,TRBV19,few,CASSIRGGPNEKLFF,TGTGCCAGTAGTATTCGGGGGGGACCTAATGAAAAACTGTTTTTT
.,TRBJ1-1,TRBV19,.,CASLGGVGEAFF,TGTGCCAGTCTCGGCGGGGTCGGTGAAGCTTTCTTT
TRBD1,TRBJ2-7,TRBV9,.,CASSVGGTGYYEQYF,TGTGCCAGCAGCGTAGGAGGGACAGGATACTACGAGCAGTACTTC